This TCR beta chain was identified during a study of Graves' ophthalmopathy and Graves' hyperthyroidism. The V gene lost 0 bases and the J gene lost 0 bases, with 9 bases spanning the gap. The CDR3 is 15 residues long. Germline assignment: CDR1 SGHNT and CDR2 YYREEE (reference sequence). RNA transcripts were the template, and TCR beta CDR3 regions were amplified from them. The first round was an RT-PCR with HTBI primers, and the second round was a multiplex PCR. TCRdb fed the multiplex PCR reads into MiXCR, producing one record per CDR3 protein. The sample holds hundreds of thousands of distinct CDR3 sequences; about 21% are singletons and the top ten take 2.5% to 3%. This clonotype was seen a few times.

This receptor was identified in a woman between 18 and 30 years old with stable Graves' hyperthyroidism. Sequencing used peripheral blood. The chain combines TRBV5-4 with TRBJ1-1; D not certain. The CDR3 sequence: CASSLAFSMNTEAFF. CDR3 coding DNA: TGTGCCAGCAGCTTGGCCTTTAGTATGAACACTGAAGCTTTCTTT.